This TCR beta chain was documented in a study of T-cell reconstitution after alpha-beta-depleted transplantation in children. It was with unique molecular identifiers that the TCRbeta library was prepared. Each CDR3 protein gets one entry after TCRdb re-called the PCR reads with MiXCR. The sample lists hundreds of thousands of distinct CDR3 sequences, more than 9% occurring once. This clonotype was seen repeatedly, ten times or more. Germline V gene data show CDR1 as MDHEN and CDR2 as SYDVKM. J lost 8 bases, V lost 3 bases, and 5 bases had no gene match. The CDR3 has 13 amino acids. The sample here was PBMCs from the stem cell graft donor, taken from the stem cell graft. This clonotype was obtained from a human donor who donated a stem cell graft to a child with acute myeloid leukemia. The J gene is TRBJ1-1, the V gene TRBV28; 8 bases fit TRBD1. CDR3 sequence (DNA): TGTGCCAGCAGTTTTTGGACAGGGACGGAAGCTTTCTTT. This translates into CASSFWTGTEAFF.